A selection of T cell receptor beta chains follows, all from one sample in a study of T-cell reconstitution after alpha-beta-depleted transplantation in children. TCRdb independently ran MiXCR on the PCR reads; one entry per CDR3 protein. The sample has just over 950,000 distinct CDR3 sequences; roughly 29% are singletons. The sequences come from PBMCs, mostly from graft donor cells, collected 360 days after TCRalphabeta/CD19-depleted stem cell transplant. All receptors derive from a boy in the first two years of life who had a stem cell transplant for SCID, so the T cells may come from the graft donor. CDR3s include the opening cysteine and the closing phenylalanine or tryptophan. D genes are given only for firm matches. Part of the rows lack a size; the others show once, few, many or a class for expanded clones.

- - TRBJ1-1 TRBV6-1 TGTGCCAGCAGTAGGATCGTTACGGCCAACACTGAAGCTTTCTTT CASSRIVTANTEAFF
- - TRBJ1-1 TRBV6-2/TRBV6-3 TGTGCCAGCAGCGACAGAGTCGGCACTGAAGCTTTCTTT CASSDRVGTEAFF
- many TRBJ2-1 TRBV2 TGTGCCAGCAGTGTTCCAAGCTCCTACAATGAGCAGTTCTTC CASSVPSSYNEQFF
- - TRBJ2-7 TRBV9 TGTGCCAGCAGCGTAGCTGTCGGTTACGAGCAGTACTTC CASSVAVGYEQYF
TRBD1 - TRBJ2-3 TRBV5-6 TGTGCCAGCAGCTTGGTAAGGGGGCTCACAGATACGCAGTATTTT CASSLVRGLTDTQYF
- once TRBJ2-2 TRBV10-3 TGTGCCATCAGTGAGCCCTCCACGAGGCGGGGCACCGGGGAGCTGTTTTTT CAISEPSTRRGTGELFF
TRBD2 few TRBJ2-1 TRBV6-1 TGTGCCAGCGGGTCGCCTGTAGCGGGGAGCAACAATGAGCAGTTCTTC CASGSPVAGSNNEQFF
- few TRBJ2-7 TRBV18 TGTGCCAGCTCACCCCGCTACAGTGACGAGCAGTACTTC CASSPRYSDEQYF
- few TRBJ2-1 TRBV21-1 TGTGCCAGCAGCAAAGGTGGGACAGGCAACAATGAGCAGTTCTTC CASSKGGTGNNEQFF
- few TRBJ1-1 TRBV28 TGTGCCAGCAGTTTGTACCCTATGAACATTGAAGCTTTCTTT CASSLYPMNIEAFF
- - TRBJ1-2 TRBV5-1 TGCGCCAGCAGCTTGTGGCATAACTATGGCTACACCTTC CASSLWHNYGYTF
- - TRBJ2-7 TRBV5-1 TGCGCCAGCAGCTCCACCCTCGGAGGGATGCTCTCCTACGAGCAGTACTTC CASSSTLGGMLSYEQYF
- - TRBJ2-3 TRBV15 TGTGCCACCAGCAGTGGAATGGGCAAGAGCACAGATACGCAGTATTTT CATSSGMGKSTDTQYF
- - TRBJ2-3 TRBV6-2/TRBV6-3 TGTGCCAGCAGTTACCATGCAAGGGCCGGAGATACGCAGTATTTT CASSYHARAGDTQYF
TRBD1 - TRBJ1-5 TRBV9 TGTGCCAGCAGCCGGGACAGCTTAAGCAATCAGCCCCAGCATTTT CASSRDSLSNQPQHF
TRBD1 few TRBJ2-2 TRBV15 TGTGCCACCAGCATCCCGACAGGGAAAGGCACCGGGGAGCTGTTTTTT CATSIPTGKGTGELFF
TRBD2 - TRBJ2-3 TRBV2 TGTGCCAGCAGGGGGCTGGCGGGGGGACTACTAGATACGCAGTATTTT CASRGLAGGLLDTQYF
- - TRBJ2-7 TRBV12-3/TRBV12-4 TGTGCCAGCAGCCCCAATTTTCTGGCGTCTTACGAGCAGTACTTC CASSPNFLASYEQYF
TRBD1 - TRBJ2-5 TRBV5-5 TGTGCCAGCAGAGTCCGGGACAGGGGGCGAGAGACCCAGTACTTC CASRVRDRGRETQYF
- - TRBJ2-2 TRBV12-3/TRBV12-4 TGTGCCAGCAGTTTAAAGGGCGGTTTGAGCCTTAGCGGGGAGCTGTTTTTT CASSLKGGLSLSGELFF
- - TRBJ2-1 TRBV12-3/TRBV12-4 TGTGCCAGCAGGAAACAGGGAGGGATCTCCTACAATGAGCAGTTCTTC CASRKQGGISYNEQFF
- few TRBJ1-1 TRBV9 TGTGCCAGCAGCGTACGGGGATGGAACACTGAAGCTTTCTTT CASSVRGWNTEAFF
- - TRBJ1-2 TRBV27 TGTGCCAGCAGGAGCCCCGGGAACAGGGAGGGCTATGGCTACACCTTC CASRSPGNREGYGYTF
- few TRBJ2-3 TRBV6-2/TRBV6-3 TGTGCCAGCAGTTCGCTCCTTCCTTTTTACCGGGACCACACAGATACGCAGTATTTT CASSSLLPFYRDHTDTQYF
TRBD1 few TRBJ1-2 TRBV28 TGTGCCAGCAGTTGGGGACAGGGTGGCGGCTACACCTTC CASSWGQGGGYTF
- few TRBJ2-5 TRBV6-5 TGTGCCAGCAGTTACGCCGCGTCCGAGACCCAGTACTTC CASSYAASETQYF
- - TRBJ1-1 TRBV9 TGTGCCAGCAGCGAGGGTGGGGGTAGAACTGAAGCTTTCTTT CASSEGGGRTEAFF
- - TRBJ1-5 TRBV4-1 TGCGCCAGCAGCCAATACGAGGGGAATCAGCCCCAGCATTTT CASSQYEGNQPQHF
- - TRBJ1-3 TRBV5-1 TGCGCCAGCAGCTTGGATGCAGGGACCTTCTCTGGAAACACCATATATTTT CASSLDAGTFSGNTIYF
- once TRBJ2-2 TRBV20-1 TGCAGTGCCCAGGCCGGCCAGGGTCTAACCGGGGAGCTGTTTTTT CSAQAGQGLTGELFF
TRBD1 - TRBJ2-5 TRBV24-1 TGTGCCACCAGTGATTTCGAACAGGGGGAGACCCAGTACTTC CATSDFEQGETQYF
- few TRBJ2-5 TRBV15 TGTGCCACCAGCAGAGGACAAAAAGGGGGAGAGACCCAGTACTTC CATSRGQKGGETQYF